The entry below describes one TCR beta chain. Its antigen is still unknown. The method was immunoSEQ multiplex PCR; TCRdb's version includes in-frame clones alone and lacks a portion of them. The sample records 15,000 or so clones, around 79% being singletons. The data originate from a study of T cells in tumors after PD-1 blockade. Whole-study context: On average, peripheral blood gave 100,000 to 140,000 TCR templates and 30,000 to 40,000 unique clonotypes.

The CDR3 has 11 residues. Germline CDR1 MNHEY, CDR2 SVGAGI. The V end was cut by 7 bases, the J end by 2 bases, with 6 bases between. Regarding the study as a whole: Peripheral recruitment is suggested, as some novel exhausted tumor clones were in pre-treatment blood.

The sample here was PBMCs, taken after anti-PD-1 treatment. This sequence joins TRBV6-5 and TRBJ2-7, with D perhaps TRBD2 (6 bases). The sequence derives from a human donor with basal cell carcinoma. The CDR3 reads CASTGAYEQYF. The CDR3 nucleotides read TGTGCCAGCACGGGGGCCTACGAGCAGTACTTC.